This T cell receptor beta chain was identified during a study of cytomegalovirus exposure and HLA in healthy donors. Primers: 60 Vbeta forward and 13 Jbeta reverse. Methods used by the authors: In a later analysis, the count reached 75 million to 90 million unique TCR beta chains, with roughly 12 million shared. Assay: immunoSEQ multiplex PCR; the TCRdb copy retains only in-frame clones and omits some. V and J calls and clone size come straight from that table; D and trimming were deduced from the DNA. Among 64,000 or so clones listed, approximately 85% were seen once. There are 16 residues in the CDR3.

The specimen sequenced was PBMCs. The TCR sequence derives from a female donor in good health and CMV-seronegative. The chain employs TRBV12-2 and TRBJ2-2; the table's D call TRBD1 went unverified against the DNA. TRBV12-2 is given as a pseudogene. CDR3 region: CASRLEVVTDTGELFF. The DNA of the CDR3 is TGTGCAAGTCGCTTAGAGGTGGTGACAGACACCGGGGAGCTGTTTTTT.